This TCR beta chain was identified in a study of CD8 T cells in Susac syndrome. Germline V gives CDR1 SEHNR, CDR2 FQNEAQ (reference sequence). V lost 1 base, J lost 5 bases, and 8 bases stayed unmatched. The CDR3 length is 16 residues. Random hexamers were used to reverse transcribe about 0.45 to 1 ug of RNA. The TCR beta CDR3 was amplified by immunoSEQ multiplex PCR across 54 Vbeta, 13 Jbeta. TCRdb re-called the immunoSEQ multiplex PCR reads through MiXCR, storing one row per CDR3 protein. The sample shows around 150,000 distinct CDR3 sequences, approximately 95% of them seen only once. Sequenced: CD8+ T cells from PBMCs. This receptor was identified in a human donor with Susac syndrome. The rearrangement links TRBV7-9 to TRBJ2-1; TRBD2 agrees at 7 bases. CDR3 protein: CASSLEFGGSDNEQFF. In nucleotides, the CDR3 is TGTGCCAGCAGCTTAGAATTCGGGGGGTCGGACAATGAGCAGTTCTTC. The full variable domain, in which reference TRBV7-9 and TRBJ2-1 provide the parts outside the CDR3, is DTGVSQNPRHKITKRGQNVTFRCDPISEHNRLYWYRQTLGQGPEFLTYFQNEAQLEKSRLLSDRFSAERPKGSFSTLEIQRTEQGDSAMYLCASSLEFGGSDNEQFFGPGTRLTVL.